This is a list of T cell receptor beta chains from one sample in a study of T cell repertoires in cytomegalovirus infection. TCRdb redid the calling of the reads with MiXCR, one entry per CDR3 protein. The sample carries 160,000 or so distinct CDR3 sequences, 17% recorded once. The sequencing sample was made of CD8+ T cells from PBMCs. The receptors stem from a human donor in good health (CMV status not recorded). Some clones in this sample may be carry-over from other donors' samples. The CDR3 runs from the conserved cysteine through the conserved F or W. Fields, in order: V gene, J gene, clone size, CDR3 protein. Clone size is stated in some rows and not others, as once, few, many or a class when expanded.

V: TRBV7-6; J: TRBJ1-4; size: NA; CDR3: CASSLAKTGGGAEKLFF
V: TRBV6-1; J: TRBJ2-1; size: NA; CDR3: CASSEEPVSYNEQFF
V: TRBV7-3; J: TRBJ2-7; size: NA; CDR3: CASTIRQVSSYEQYF
V: TRBV7-9; J: TRBJ2-3; size: NA; CDR3: CASSAGNSTDTQYF
V: TRBV6-2/TRBV6-3; J: TRBJ1-1; size: NA; CDR3: CASSYGRAMNTEAFF
V: TRBV5-1; J: TRBJ2-1; size: few; CDR3: CASEPGQGTVEQFF
V: TRBV5-4; J: TRBJ2-7; size: NA; CDR3: CASSLALGQGNSYEQYF
V: TRBV7-9; J: TRBJ1-2; size: few; CDR3: CASSLDLDIDGYTF
V: TRBV7-2; J: TRBJ2-2; size: NA; CDR3: CAIPRGVAGELFF
V: TRBV4-3; J: TRBJ2-2; size: NA; CDR3: CASSQDSGGATGELFF
V: TRBV6-2/TRBV6-3; J: TRBJ2-2; size: few; CDR3: CASSWGQGSGELFF
V: TRBV20-1; J: TRBJ1-4; size: NA; CDR3: CSARHSRGKEKLFF
V: TRBV7-2; J: TRBJ1-5; size: few; CDR3: CASSLVYRGAGQPQHF
V: TRBV27; J: TRBJ1-1; size: NA; CDR3: CASSLNGVPWSEAFF
V: TRBV7-6; J: TRBJ2-2; size: NA; CDR3: CASSPRTGANTGELFF
V: TRBV6-2/TRBV6-3; J: TRBJ1-1; size: NA; CDR3: CASSYIGDGAFF
V: TRBV7-9; J: TRBJ1-6; size: few; CDR3: CASSPTEAGAPLHF
V: TRBV10-3; J: TRBJ1-5; size: few; CDR3: CATLDRDSNQPQHF
V: TRBV25-1; J: TRBJ1-5; size: few; CDR3: CASSRTGDQPQHF
V: TRBV14; J: TRBJ1-6; size: NA; CDR3: CASSQRDRGSNSPLHF
V: TRBV29-1; J: TRBJ2-5; size: once; CDR3: CSDTTEGGPQETQYF
V: TRBV7-2; J: TRBJ2-2; size: NA; CDR3: CASSLRSLTGELFF
V: TRBV20-1; J: TRBJ2-5; size: NA; CDR3: CSARMDPWVETQYF
V: TRBV7-2; J: TRBJ2-1; size: many; CDR3: CASSLPREQFF
V: TRBV12-3/TRBV12-4; J: TRBJ2-5; size: NA; CDR3: CASSLAGDSGETQYF
V: TRBV28; J: TRBJ2-6; size: NA; CDR3: CASSIVSGANVLTF
V: TRBV28; J: TRBJ2-3; size: few; CDR3: CASRPRQGWTDTQYF
V: TRBV24-1; J: TRBJ2-1; size: NA; CDR3: CATSDLNNEQFF
V: TRBV6-6; J: TRBJ2-1; size: few; CDR3: CASSYYADEQFF
V: TRBV7-8; J: TRBJ1-1; size: few; CDR3: CASSYSRGQTEAFF
V: TRBV7-2; J: TRBJ2-1; size: NA; CDR3: CASRPSRGEQFF
V: TRBV7-6; J: TRBJ1-5; size: few; CDR3: CASSLGTGASNQPQHF
V: TRBV28; J: TRBJ2-1; size: few; CDR3: CASSLTGRAREQFF
V: TRBV28; J: TRBJ2-4; size: few; CDR3: CASNVAKNIQYF
V: TRBV7-2; J: TRBJ2-7; size: few; CDR3: CASSLPSWGSGEQYF
V: TRBV11-2; J: TRBJ1-2; size: NA; CDR3: CASSLEPDPYGYTF
V: TRBV2; J: TRBJ2-7; size: few; CDR3: CASSERIYEQYF
V: TRBV7-2; J: TRBJ2-5; size: few; CDR3: CASSLRSLIQETQYF
V: TRBV28; J: TRBJ2-2; size: few; CDR3: CASSSGTKFTNTGELFF
V: TRBV10-3; J: TRBJ2-5; size: NA; CDR3: CAISESGIIQETQYF
V: TRBV11-2; J: TRBJ2-1; size: few; CDR3: CASSLEGSPYNEQFF
V: TRBV7-9; J: TRBJ2-7; size: few; CDR3: CAIRGSGIEQYF
V: TRBV4-1; J: TRBJ1-5; size: NA; CDR3: CASSQGDSEYSNQPQHF
V: TRBV28; J: TRBJ2-5; size: few; CDR3: CASSPPAGPSLETQYF
V: TRBV7-2; J: TRBJ2-4; size: few; CDR3: CASSLAGQLAKNIQYF
V: TRBV7-2; J: TRBJ1-5; size: NA; CDR3: CASSLVRSGNQPQHF